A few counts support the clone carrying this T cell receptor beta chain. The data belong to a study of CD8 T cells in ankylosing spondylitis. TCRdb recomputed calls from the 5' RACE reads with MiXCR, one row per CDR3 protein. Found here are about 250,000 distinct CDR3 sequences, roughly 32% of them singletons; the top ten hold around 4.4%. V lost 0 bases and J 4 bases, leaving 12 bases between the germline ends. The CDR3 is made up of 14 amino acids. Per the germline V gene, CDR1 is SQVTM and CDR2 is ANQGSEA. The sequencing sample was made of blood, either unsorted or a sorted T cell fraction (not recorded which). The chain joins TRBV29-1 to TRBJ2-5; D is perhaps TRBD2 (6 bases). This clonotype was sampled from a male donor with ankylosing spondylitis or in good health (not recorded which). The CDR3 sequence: CSVEERGRTETQYF. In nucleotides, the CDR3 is TGCAGCGTTGAAGAGCGGGGAAGAACAGAGACCCAGTACTTC.